This record covers a single TCR beta chain. Its antigen is not known. An overlapping HIV-1 Gag peptide pool stimulated these cells at roughly 0.97 ug/peptide/mL. CD40L-negative CD69-negative CD45RO-high memory CD4+ T cells were sorted as populations depleted of antigen-responding cells. This entry comes from a study of persistence of HIV-infected CD4 T cells. Overall study context: Donors were ART-treated; their CMV- and Gag-responding CD4+ T cells were isolated.

The study's findings and limits: The rare CMV-responding cells with HIV-1 proviruses were not separately TCR-sequenced.

V was shortened by 3 bases and J by 5 bases, with 7 bases between the two germline ends. This CDR3 has 12 residues. This was the immunoSEQ version 4 assay in survey mode. Using immunoSEQ multiplex PCR, the repertoire was profiled, and TCRdb retains in-frame clones only, with some absent. This sample yields over 30,000 clones, of which 75% to 85% are seen a single time; around 0.88% belongs to the top ten. The sample in question was cultured CD4+ T cells from PBMCs, obtained from a patient who received antiretroviral therapy. V usage is TRBV12-3 or TRBV12-4 and J usage is TRBJ2-5; weak D call: TRBD2 (5 bases). The sequence was obtained from an adult with HIV. The donor label of this sample is uncertain. This CDR3 is CASSFAGETQYF. CDR3 DNA: TGTGCCAGCAGTTTCGCGGGTGAGACCCAGTACTTC.